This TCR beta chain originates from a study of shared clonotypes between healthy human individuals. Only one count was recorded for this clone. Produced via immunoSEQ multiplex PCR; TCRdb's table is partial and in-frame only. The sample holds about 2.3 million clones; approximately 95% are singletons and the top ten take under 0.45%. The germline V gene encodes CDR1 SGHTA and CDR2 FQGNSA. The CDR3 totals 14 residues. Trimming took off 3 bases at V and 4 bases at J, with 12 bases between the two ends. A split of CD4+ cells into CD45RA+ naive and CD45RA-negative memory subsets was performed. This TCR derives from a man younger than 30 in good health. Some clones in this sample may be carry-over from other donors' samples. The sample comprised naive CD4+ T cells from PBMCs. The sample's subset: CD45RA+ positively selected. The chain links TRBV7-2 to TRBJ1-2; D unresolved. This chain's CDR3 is CASSFGQLIYGYTF. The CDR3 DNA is TGTGCCAGCAGCTTCGGGCAGCTCATCTATGGCTACACCTTC.